The next 22 T cell receptor beta chains were all read from a single sample in a study of molecular identifiers for immune sequencing clone quantification. In TCRdb, the PCR reads were re-called with MiXCR into one record per CDR3 protein. The sample contains around 470,000 distinct CDR3 sequences, about 25% of which appear only once. Source material: naive CD8+ T cells from blood, with Jurkat cell RNA spiked in. The sample's subset: FACS-sorted CD8+CD4-CCR7+CD45RA+ naive T cells. Every receptor here comes from a human donor in good health. Some libraries in this study had Jurkat cell RNA spiked in.

Points on this clonotype: A much larger clone is a single base away; this may be a read error. The conserved closing phenylalanine or tryptophan is absent in this CDR3, likely reflecting a read error. The DNA is left out, because the CDR3 cannot be placed on it with certainty; the CDR3 is given as TCRdb lists it. The genes are TRBV30 and TRBJ2-1; TRBD1, the D gene given by the table, was not confirmed from the DNA. Per germline, CDR1 GTSNPN and CDR2 SVGIG (reference sequence). The CDR3 is 11 residues long, counting both termini. The CDR3 region is CAWSSGGREFS.

Many counts were recorded for this clonotype. The V call is TRBV13, the J call TRBJ2-7, with D perhaps matching TRBD1 (6 bases). The CDR3 covers 14 residues. CDR1 is PRHDT and CDR2 is FYEKMQ in the germline V gene (reference sequence). Trimming left V 5 bases short and J 5 bases short, with 16 bases between. CDR3 DNA: TGTGCCAGCAGCCCGGCCTCTACAGGGCACGAGCAGTACTTC. Translated, it gives CASSPASTGHEQYF.

The V and J genes are TRBV28 and TRBJ2-1, with 8 bases matching TRBD2. Germline assignment: CDR1 MDHEN and CDR2 SYDVKM. The junction had 8 bases not matched to a gene; V was cut back by 1 base and J by 3 bases. This CDR3 has 17 amino acids. The CDR3 protein is CASSLSGAGANYNEQFF. The CDR3 nucleotides read TGTGCCAGCAGTTTATCGGGAGCGGGGGCTAACTACAATGAGCAGTTCTTC.

A remark on this clonotype: A read error is likely, as this CDR3 ends without the conserved phenylalanine or tryptophan. This chain joins TRBV4-3 and TRBJ1-1; possible D gene TRBD1, 6 bases. V was shortened by 0 bases and J by 3 bases, with 14 bases between the two germline ends. The CDR3 has 16 amino acids. Per the germline V gene, CDR1 is LGHNA and CDR2 is YSLEER. The CDR3 nucleotides read TGCGCCAGCAGCCAAGATAGAGGGGCAGGGGACACTGAAGCTTTCCTT. Its protein product is CASSQDRGAGDTEAFL.

This chain connects TRBV27 to TRBJ1-5, with 8 bases matching TRBD1. V dropped 4 bases and J dropped 7; count of bases not matched to a gene: 12. Germline CDR1 reads MNHEY; CDR2 reads SMNVEV (reference sequence). CDR3 length equals 16 residues. The CDR3 reads CASSSTGEGGSQPQHF. As DNA, the CDR3 is TGTGCCAGCAGTTCGACAGGGGAAGGAGGTTCGCAGCCCCAGCATTTT.

The chain links TRBV9 to TRBJ1-6; D is unresolved. Trimming stripped 0 bases from V and 7 bases from J, with 8 bases between. The length of the CDR3 is 14 residues. The germline V gene has CDR1 SGDLS and CDR2 YYNGEE. CDR3 sequence: CASSVELGNSPLHF. For the CDR3, the DNA is TGTGCCAGCAGCGTAGAGCTGGGGAATTCACCCCTCCACTTT.

The rearrangement uses TRBV7-2 and TRBJ1-5; no clear D gene. Germline V gene sequence: CDR1 SGHTA, CDR2 FQGNSA. The CDR3 is 14 residues long. Trimming took off 1 base at V and 6 bases at J, with 10 bases between the two ends. CDR3 amino acids: CASSLGEGRQPQHF. The CDR3 nucleotides are TGTGCCAGCAGCTTAGGGGAAGGACGTCAGCCCCAGCATTTT.

In this sample, this clonotype turned up a few times. The V and J genes are TRBV7-9 and TRBJ1-1; possible D gene TRBD1, 5 bases. The CDR3 contains 16 residues. V was pared by 1 base and J by 3 bases, with 15 bases between. Germline V gives CDR1 SEHNR, CDR2 FQNEAQ (reference sequence). The CDR3 spells CASSLEDTPLDTEAFF. Written as DNA, the CDR3 is TGTGCCAGCAGCTTAGAGGACACCCCACTAGACACTGAAGCTTTCTTT.

This clonotype was seen more than once but under ten times. The chain has TRBV11-1 and TRBJ2-5; a possible D gene is TRBD1 (6 bases). Per germline, CDR1 SGHAT and CDR2 FQDESV (reference sequence). CDR3 size: 15 residues. Trimming pared 5 bases from V and 3 bases from J, leaving 16 bases between. CDR3 region: CASSPRPRQEETQYF. The CDR3 nucleotides read TGTGCCAGCAGCCCCCGACCCCGACAGGAAGAGACCCAGTACTTC.

This clonotype was detected only a few times. The rearrangement uses TRBV20-1 and TRBJ1-1, with 10 bases matching TRBD1. V was clipped by 1 base and J by 7 bases; unmatched bases: 12. From germline, CDR1 is DFQATT and CDR2 SNEGSKA (reference sequence). This CDR3 has 16 amino acids. The CDR3 reads CSARGNWLGQGLEAFF. The CDR3 nucleotides are TGCAGTGCTAGAGGGAACTGGTTGGGACAGGGGCTTGAAGCTTTCTTT.

This clonotype was found many times. The chain recombines TRBV7-9 with TRBJ2-5; 9 bases are shared with TRBD2. Losses at the gene ends were 5 bases for V and 3 bases for J; bases not matched to a gene: 1. The V gene's germline CDR1 is SEHNR and CDR2 FQNEAQ (reference sequence). This CDR3 is built from 13 residues. CDR3: CASSRGGEETQYF. In DNA, the CDR3 is TGTGCCAGCAGCCGCGGGGGGGAAGAGACCCAGTACTTC.

This clonotype was seen a few times. The genes are TRBV12-3 or TRBV12-4 and TRBJ2-3; TRBD2 matches 8 bases. V shed 6 bases, J shed 5 bases, and the junction held 7 bases outside the gene matches. The CDR3 is made up of 14 amino acids. The CDR3 nucleotides are TGTGCCAGCAGCCGCCGACTAGCGCGAGATACGCAGTATTTT. Protein product: CASSRRLARDTQYF.

This clonotype was counted many times. The chain uses TRBV5-4 and TRBJ1-5; no definite D call. Per germline, CDR1 SGHNT and CDR2 YYREEE (reference sequence). The CDR3 runs 15 residues. V was pared by 2 bases and J by 1 base, with 10 bases between. The CDR3 DNA sequence: TGTGCCAGCAGCTTCTGGGGTTCCAGCAATCAGCCCCAGCATTTT. Amino acid sequence: CASSFWGSSNQPQHF.

This clonotype has more than one count but fewer than ten. The rearrangement uses TRBV7-9 and TRBJ2-2, with D perhaps assigned TRBD1 or TRBD2 (5 bases each). CDR3 length equals 16 residues. Germline values: CDR1 SEHNR, CDR2 FQNEAQ (reference sequence). V dropped 4 bases and J dropped 2 bases, with 14 bases sitting between them. CDR3 sequence reads: CASSSLGARNTGELFF. The CDR3 DNA follows: TGTGCCAGCAGCTCACTCGGGGCTAGAAACACCGGGGAGCTGTTTTTT.

Turning to this clonotype: Being one base from a much bigger clone, this may be a read error. The chain carries TRBV12-3 or TRBV12-4 and TRBJ1-4; weak D call: TRBD1 (6 bases). The CDR3 totals 14 residues. The CDR3 sequence is CASTSGQFNEKLVF. Written as DNA, the CDR3 is TGTGCCAGCACTTCCGGACAGTTTAATGAAAAACTGGTTTTT.

The chain carries TRBV4-1 and TRBJ1-1; D not certain. The germline CDR1 and CDR2 sequences are MGHRA and YSYEKL. V was cut by 0 bases and J by 1 base, with 3 bases left in between. This CDR3 spans 13 amino acids. The DNA of the CDR3 is TGCGCCAGCAGCCAAGAGAGGAACACTGAAGCTTTCTTT. Amino acids: CASSQERNTEAFF.

The V gene is TRBV3-1, the J gene TRBJ2-5; possibly TRBD2 for D (6 bases). V was shortened by 1 base and J by 5 bases, with 17 bases between the two germline ends. CDR1 is LGHDT, CDR2 YNNKEL, per germline (reference sequence). The CDR3 has 16 residues. The CDR3 region has the DNA TGTGCCAGCAGCCAAGTTGGAGGGGCCGTGGTGGAGACCCAGTACTTC. It specifies CASSQVGGAVVETQYF.

This clonotype was seen a few times. The gene calls are TRBV13 and TRBJ2-7; the D gene could be TRBD1 or TRBD2 (5 bases each). The CDR3 consists of 15 residues. Trimming took off 4 bases at V and 3 bases at J, with 16 bases between the two ends. From germline, CDR1 is PRHDT and CDR2 FYEKMQ (reference sequence). This CDR3 is CASSSTTSGGYEQYF. The CDR3 nucleotides are TGTGCCAGCAGCTCAACCACTAGTGGGGGCTACGAGCAGTACTTC.

This chain connects TRBV30 to TRBJ2-7; TRBD2 matches 15 bases. V was pared by 1 base and J by 0 bases, with 4 bases of the junction left unmatched. Per the germline V gene, CDR1 is GTSNPN and CDR2 is SVGIG (reference sequence). The length of the CDR3 is 17 residues. In DNA form, the CDR3 reads TGTGCCTGGAGTGGTGGGACTAGCGGGAGGAGCTCCTACGAGCAGTACTTC. Amino acid sequence: CAWSGGTSGRSSYEQYF.

A word on this clonotype: One junction end does not reproduce the germline sequence, and a read error may be involved. The rearrangement uses TRBV4-2 and TRBJ2-7; TRBD2 aligns across 8 bases. Germline V gene data show CDR1 as LGHNA and CDR2 as YNFKEQ. The CDR3 covers 16 residues. Here the CDR3 reads CASSQDTGGPPYAQYF. As DNA, the CDR3 is TGTGCCAGCAGCCAAGATACGGGAGGGCCCCCCTACGCGCAGTACTTC.

This clonotype has at least ten counts. The chain joins TRBV6-5 to TRBJ2-7, with a weak D call TRBD1 (6 bases). Looked up from germline, CDR1 is MNHEY and CDR2 is SVGAGI. This CDR3 is built from 13 residues. V lost 6 bases, J lost 3 bases, and 12 bases lay in between. CDR3: CASRTDRDYEQYF. The DNA of the CDR3 is TGTGCCAGCAGAACGGACAGAGACTACGAGCAGTACTTC.

Concerning this clonotype: Its ends do not fully match the called genes, so a read error is possible. This chain joins TRBV19 and TRBJ1-4; D is perhaps TRBD1 (5 bases). Germline V gene data show CDR1 as LNHDA and CDR2 as SQIVND (reference sequence). This CDR3 region has 14 residues. The CDR3 is CASAPGGFHEELFF. The CDR3 DNA is TGTGCCAGCGCTCCCGGGGGGTTTCATGAAGAACTGTTTTTT.